The sample holds a few counts of the clone carrying this T cell receptor beta chain. The target antigen is unknown. TCRdb keeps only in-frame clones here, not all; method: immunoSEQ multiplex PCR. The table includes about 2.4 million clones, about 92% detected once. These data originate in a study of shared clonotypes between healthy human individuals. Study observations and caveats: Memory subsets generally showed lower estimated richness than naive subsets.

Germline V gene sequence: CDR1 SGHTA, CDR2 FQGNSA. This CDR3 has 15 residues. V shed 5 bases and J shed 2 bases, with 13 bases lying between them. Sequencing was done on a sample of naive CD4+ T cells sorted from blood. The subset was: CD45RA+ positively selected. The TCR comes from a man aged 18 to 29 in good health. This sequence joins TRBV7-2 and TRBJ1-5; perhaps TRBD1 as D (6 bases). The CDR3 nucleotides are TGTGCCAGCAGCCTGACAGGCGTGGGCAATCAGCCCCAGCATTTT. Protein: CASSLTGVGNQPQHF.